These T cell receptor beta chains were read from a single sample in a study of cytomegalovirus exposure and HLA in healthy donors. The table came from immunoSEQ multiplex PCR; TCRdb's copy has only in-frame clones and leaves some out. The top ten clones hold 2.5% to 3.5% of a sample with 150,000 to 200,000 clones, 55% to 65% of them seen once. Material: PBMCs. The receptors stem from a man aged 40-50 years in good health and CMV-seronegative. The CDR3 runs from the conserved cysteine through the conserved F or W. Fields, in order: clone size, D gene, V gene, J gene, CDR3 DNA, CDR3 protein. The D gene is left open where the match is weak. Clone size is shown for a subset of rows, as once, few, many or a class of expanded clone.

clone size: few
D gene: -
V gene: TRBV6-5
J gene: TRBJ2-5
CDR3 DNA: TGTGCCAGCAGTTTACAGGGCAGGGAGACCCAGTACTTC
CDR3 protein: CASSLQGRETQYF

clone size: -
D gene: -
V gene: TRBV2
J gene: TRBJ1-1
CDR3 DNA: TGTGCCAGCAGTACCCGTTTGATCATCTCCGGGCGAGGGGCTTTCTTT
CDR3 protein: CASSTRLIISGRGAFF

clone size: -
D gene: -
V gene: TRBV5-4
J gene: TRBJ2-7
CDR3 DNA: TGTGCCAGCAGCTCCGGACAGAACTACGAGCAGTACTTC
CDR3 protein: CASSSGQNYEQYF

clone size: -
D gene: -
V gene: TRBV11-1
J gene: TRBJ2-5
CDR3 DNA: TGTGCCAGCAGCTTACAACCGGGAGCCCAAGAGACCCAGTACTTC
CDR3 protein: CASSLQPGAQETQYF

clone size: few
D gene: -
V gene: TRBV19
J gene: TRBJ2-5
CDR3 DNA: TGTGCCAGTAGTATCCCGGGACTTCAAGAGACCCAGTACTTC
CDR3 protein: CASSIPGLQETQYF

clone size: few
D gene: TRBD2
V gene: TRBV7-8
J gene: TRBJ2-7
CDR3 DNA: TGTGCCAGCAGCACCACTAGCGGGGAGCCATACGAGCAGTACTTC
CDR3 protein: CASSTTSGEPYEQYF

clone size: -
D gene: -
V gene: TRBV9
J gene: TRBJ2-7
CDR3 DNA: TGTGCCAGCAGCGTTCGACAGATCGACGAGCAGTACTTC
CDR3 protein: CASSVRQIDEQYF

clone size: -
D gene: -
V gene: TRBV6-5
J gene: TRBJ1-2
CDR3 DNA: TGTGCCAGCACCCTGGGGGGGGCGTATGGCTACACCTTC
CDR3 protein: CASTLGGAYGYTF

clone size: once
D gene: -
V gene: TRBV5-6
J gene: TRBJ2-7
CDR3 DNA: TGTGCCAGCAGCACCTCAGGCACAACCTACGGGCAGTACTTC
CDR3 protein: CASSTSGTTYGQYF

clone size: -
D gene: -
V gene: TRBV14
J gene: TRBJ2-7
CDR3 DNA: TGTGCCAGCAGCCAGTCCGACAGACCAACCTACGAGCAGTACTTC
CDR3 protein: CASSQSDRPTYEQYF

clone size: -
D gene: TRBD1
V gene: TRBV7-2
J gene: TRBJ2-2
CDR3 DNA: TGTGCCAGCAGCTTAGCCGGACAGGGGATTCCGTCCGGGGAGCTGTTTTTT
CDR3 protein: CASSLAGQGIPSGELFF

clone size: -
D gene: -
V gene: TRBV28
J gene: TRBJ1-1
CDR3 DNA: TGTGCCAGCCACCTAAGGCGGGAAGCTTTCTTT
CDR3 protein: CASHLRREAFF

clone size: -
D gene: -
V gene: TRBV6-1
J gene: TRBJ2-7
CDR3 DNA: TGTGCCAGCAGTGACCGCAGGGGCCCTTACGAGCAGTACTTC
CDR3 protein: CASSDRRGPYEQYF

clone size: -
D gene: TRBD2
V gene: TRBV7-9
J gene: TRBJ2-5
CDR3 DNA: TGTGCCAGCAGCTTAGCTTTCGGACTAGCGGTTGCGGAGACCCAGTACTTC
CDR3 protein: CASSLAFGLAVAETQYF

clone size: -
D gene: -
V gene: TRBV19
J gene: TRBJ2-7
CDR3 DNA: TGTGCCAGTAGTCCGGGGGCCTACGAGCAGTACTTC
CDR3 protein: CASSPGAYEQYF

clone size: -
D gene: -
V gene: TRBV29-1
J gene: TRBJ2-7
CDR3 DNA: TGCAGCGTTCGAACGCTCCTAACCTACGAGCAGTACTTC
CDR3 protein: CSVRTLLTYEQYF

clone size: -
D gene: -
V gene: TRBV6-1
J gene: TRBJ2-2
CDR3 DNA: TGTGCCAGCAGTGTTACGGGAAATCTTGGGGAGCTGTTTTTT
CDR3 protein: CASSVTGNLGELFF

clone size: -
D gene: -
V gene: TRBV4-2
J gene: TRBJ2-7
CDR3 DNA: TGTGCCAGCAGCCAAGTCCCAGGGCGATGGGAGCAGTACTTC
CDR3 protein: CASSQVPGRWEQYF

clone size: -
D gene: TRBD2
V gene: TRBV9
J gene: TRBJ2-5
CDR3 DNA: TGTGCCAGCAGCTCCGTTAGCGGGAGGGGGGAGACCCAGTACTTC
CDR3 protein: CASSSVSGRGETQYF

clone size: -
D gene: -
V gene: TRBV5-4
J gene: TRBJ2-7
CDR3 DNA: TGTGCCAGCAAACTAAGCGAAAACTCCTACGAGCAGTACTTC
CDR3 protein: CASKLSENSYEQYF

clone size: -
D gene: -
V gene: TRBV5-6
J gene: TRBJ2-6
CDR3 DNA: TGTGCCAGCAGCTTGGCTCTTACAGGGACTGGGGCCAACGTCCTGACTTTC
CDR3 protein: CASSLALTGTGANVLTF

clone size: few
D gene: -
V gene: TRBV15
J gene: TRBJ1-4
CDR3 DNA: TGTGCCACCGGGAAGGGGCAGATTGCAACTAATGAAAAACTGTTTTTT
CDR3 protein: CATGKGQIATNEKLFF

clone size: once
D gene: TRBD2
V gene: TRBV5-1
J gene: TRBJ2-7
CDR3 DNA: TGCGCCAGCAGATTCGCTAGCGGGGACGCCTACGAGCAGTACTTC
CDR3 protein: CASRFASGDAYEQYF

clone size: -
D gene: TRBD1
V gene: TRBV27
J gene: TRBJ2-7
CDR3 DNA: TGTGCCAGCAGTACAGGACAGGTTGACTCCTACGAGCAGTACTTC
CDR3 protein: CASSTGQVDSYEQYF

clone size: -
D gene: -
V gene: TRBV19
J gene: TRBJ2-5
CDR3 DNA: TGTGCCAGTAGTATAGATGGACTAAACCGGGACGCGACCCAGTACTTC
CDR3 protein: CASSIDGLNRDATQYF

clone size: -
D gene: -
V gene: TRBV30
J gene: TRBJ2-1
CDR3 DNA: TGTGCCTGGAAGGCGGGGTCCTACAATGAGCAGTTCTTC
CDR3 protein: CAWKAGSYNEQFF

clone size: -
D gene: -
V gene: TRBV6-1
J gene: TRBJ1-1
CDR3 DNA: TGTGCCAGCAGTCAATCCGGGACAGAAGCTTTCTTT
CDR3 protein: CASSQSGTEAFF

clone size: -
D gene: -
V gene: TRBV6-6
J gene: TRBJ2-5
CDR3 DNA: TGTGCCAGCAGCAGGGCTCACCAAGAGACCCAGTACTTC
CDR3 protein: CASSRAHQETQYF

clone size: -
D gene: -
V gene: TRBV18
J gene: TRBJ2-3
CDR3 DNA: TGTGCCAGCTCACCAGGGCAGGGGAGCACAGATACGCAGTATTTT
CDR3 protein: CASSPGQGSTDTQYF

clone size: -
D gene: -
V gene: TRBV29-1
J gene: TRBJ2-3
CDR3 DNA: TGCAGCGTTGGTCTAGCAGATACGCAGTATTTT
CDR3 protein: CSVGLADTQYF

clone size: few
D gene: -
V gene: TRBV7-7
J gene: TRBJ2-1
CDR3 DNA: TGTGCTAGCAGCTTAGCCGAAGGGGCGCACAATGAGCAGTTCTTC
CDR3 protein: CASSLAEGAHNEQFF

clone size: -
D gene: TRBD1
V gene: TRBV11-2
J gene: TRBJ1-1
CDR3 DNA: TGTGCCAGCAGCTCCTTAGGAGGATTGCAGGGGGGAAAGAACACTGAAGCTTTCTTT
CDR3 protein: CASSSLGGLQGGKNTEAFF

clone size: -
D gene: -
V gene: TRBV11-1
J gene: TRBJ2-1
CDR3 DNA: TGTGCCAGCAGCTTACGTCCCTACAATGAGCAGTTCTTC
CDR3 protein: CASSLRPYNEQFF

clone size: -
D gene: -
V gene: TRBV6-1
J gene: TRBJ2-7
CDR3 DNA: TGTGCCAGCTTTATATCCTACGAGCAGTACTTC
CDR3 protein: CASFISYEQYF

clone size: -
D gene: -
V gene: TRBV2
J gene: TRBJ1-4
CDR3 DNA: TGTGCCAGCAGTTTGACAGAGACTAATGAAAAACTGTTTTTT
CDR3 protein: CASSLTETNEKLFF

clone size: -
D gene: TRBD1
V gene: TRBV6-5
J gene: TRBJ2-7
CDR3 DNA: TGTGCCAGCAGTAAAACAGGGGTCGAGCAGTACTTC
CDR3 protein: CASSKTGVEQYF

clone size: -
D gene: -
V gene: TRBV6-1
J gene: TRBJ1-1
CDR3 DNA: TGTGCCAGCAGGGACCACAGGGCAGGGAACACTGAAGCTTTCTTT
CDR3 protein: CASRDHRAGNTEAFF

clone size: -
D gene: -
V gene: TRBV9
J gene: TRBJ1-1
CDR3 DNA: TGTGCCAGCAGCGGCTCAGTGAACACTGAAGCTTTCTTT
CDR3 protein: CASSGSVNTEAFF

clone size: once
D gene: TRBD2
V gene: TRBV19
J gene: TRBJ2-2
CDR3 DNA: TGTGCCAGTAGTATAGTTGGACTAGTTTCCGGGGAGCTGTTTTTT
CDR3 protein: CASSIVGLVSGELFF

clone size: -
D gene: -
V gene: TRBV2
J gene: TRBJ2-2
CDR3 DNA: TGTGCCAGCAGCCCTTGGACAGTGAACACCGGGGAGCTGTTTTTT
CDR3 protein: CASSPWTVNTGELFF

clone size: -
D gene: -
V gene: TRBV9
J gene: TRBJ1-2
CDR3 DNA: TGTGCCAGCAGCGTAAACGTGTGGGGCTTGTGTTACACCTTC
CDR3 protein: CASSVNVWGLCYTF

clone size: -
D gene: TRBD1
V gene: TRBV5-5
J gene: TRBJ2-7
CDR3 DNA: TGTGCCAGCAGCTTGAGTACAGGGGAGACCTACGAGCAGTACTTC
CDR3 protein: CASSLSTGETYEQYF

clone size: -
D gene: TRBD1
V gene: TRBV15
J gene: TRBJ1-5
CDR3 DNA: TGTGCCACCAGCAGAGAACAGGGGGCAGGGCAGCCCCAGCATTTT
CDR3 protein: CATSREQGAGQPQHF

clone size: -
D gene: TRBD1
V gene: TRBV10-3
J gene: TRBJ1-4
CDR3 DNA: TGTGCCATCAGTGACCCGGACAGGGGGGGTGAAAAACTGTTTTTT
CDR3 protein: CAISDPDRGGEKLFF

clone size: once
D gene: -
V gene: TRBV7-2
J gene: TRBJ1-1
CDR3 DNA: TGTGCCAGCAGCTTGACTATCACTGAAGCTTTCTTT
CDR3 protein: CASSLTITEAFF

clone size: -
D gene: -
V gene: TRBV2
J gene: TRBJ2-2
CDR3 DNA: TGTGCCAGCAGGGGGACTGGGAACACCGGGGAGCTGTTTTTT
CDR3 protein: CASRGTGNTGELFF

clone size: -
D gene: -
V gene: TRBV5-4
J gene: TRBJ1-2
CDR3 DNA: TGTGCCAGCAGCTTACAGGGTGAAAACTATGGCTACACCTTC
CDR3 protein: CASSLQGENYGYTF

clone size: -
D gene: -
V gene: TRBV7-9
J gene: TRBJ2-5
CDR3 DNA: TGTGCCAGCCGCTCGGGGGAGACCCAGTACTTC
CDR3 protein: CASRSGETQYF

clone size: -
D gene: -
V gene: TRBV7-9
J gene: TRBJ2-5
CDR3 DNA: TGTGCCAGCAGCTTAGCGGGACTCGAAGAAGAGACCCAGTACTTC
CDR3 protein: CASSLAGLEEETQYF

clone size: -
D gene: TRBD2
V gene: TRBV4-1
J gene: TRBJ2-1
CDR3 DNA: TGCGCCAGCAGCCAAGTCGTAGCTAGGGAGGGAGAAGGAGGAGAATACAATGAGCAGTTCTTC
CDR3 protein: CASSQVVAREGEGGEYNEQFF

clone size: -
D gene: -
V gene: TRBV19
J gene: TRBJ1-5
CDR3 DNA: TGTGCCAGTAGTATGGGAGTGTCCCAGCCCCAGCATTTT
CDR3 protein: CASSMGVSQPQHF

clone size: -
D gene: -
V gene: TRBV7-2
J gene: TRBJ2-5
CDR3 DNA: TGTGCCAGCAGCTTAGTTGTTTTGGCTTCCAAAGAGACCCAGTACTTC
CDR3 protein: CASSLVVLASKETQYF

clone size: -
D gene: -
V gene: TRBV6-5
J gene: TRBJ2-3
CDR3 DNA: TGTGCCAGCAGCCTGTCGACAGATACGCAGTATTTT
CDR3 protein: CASSLSTDTQYF

clone size: -
D gene: TRBD1
V gene: TRBV5-1
J gene: TRBJ2-7
CDR3 DNA: TGCGCCAGCAGCCCCTTTGTCCTGGACAGGGGCTCGTACGAGCAGTACTTC
CDR3 protein: CASSPFVLDRGSYEQYF